A single sample gave rise to the 15 T cell receptor beta chains below, sequenced in a study of naive and memory T cell subsets. Both TRBC1 and TRBC2 were covered by a beta constant-region primer of two equimolar oligonucleotides. Four rounds of PCR amplified the ligated cDNA using nested alpha and beta constant-region primers plus SP2. TCRdb re-called the UMI-ligation and nested PCR reads through MiXCR, storing one row per CDR3 protein. There are about 150,000 distinct CDR3 sequences in the sample; roughly 22% occur only once, and 0.11% lies in the top ten. Study observations and caveats: A few larger clonotypes appeared in naive repertoires, especially CD8, possibly memory cells re-expressing CD45RA.

The antigens for these receptors are not known. The sample was naive CD4+ T cells from blood. These receptor sequences come from a human donor in good health.

Details on this clonotype: This sequence may be a read error, since a much larger clone differs from it by one base. This chain links TRBV9 with TRBJ2-3; the D is unclear. V was shortened by 7 bases and J by 0 bases, with 15 bases between the two germline ends. The germline V gene has CDR1 SGDLS and CDR2 YYNGEE. This CDR3 spans 15 amino acids. CDR3 amino acids: CASQPYIASTDTQYF. The CDR3 nucleotides are TGTGCCAGCCAGCCGTACATCGCCAGCACAGATACGCAGTATTTT.

The chain uses TRBV11-2 and TRBJ2-1, with 13 bases aligning to TRBD2. This CDR3 has 16 amino acids. Germline values: CDR1 SGHAT, CDR2 FQNNGV. V shed 5 bases, J shed 5 bases, and the junction held 6 bases outside the gene matches. CDR3 bases: TGTGCCAGCAGCCCCCGGACTAGCGGGAGTAACAATGAGCAGTTCTTC. It encodes CASSPRTSGSNNEQFF.

The chain joins TRBV5-1 to TRBJ2-7; TRBD2 is a possible D gene (5 bases). Germline V gene lookup returns CDR1 SGHRS and CDR2 YFSETQ. The CDR3 loop spans 14 amino acids. Between the trimmed V and J ends, which lost 0 bases and 4 bases, there was a span of 11 bases. CDR3 amino acids: CASSLEARGYEQYF. In DNA, the CDR3 is TGCGCCAGCAGCTTGGAGGCACGCGGGTACGAGCAGTACTTC.

This chain links TRBV29-1 with TRBJ2-3, with TRBD2 identical over 11 bases. The germline V gene has CDR1 SQVTM and CDR2 ANQGSEA. Trimming at V came to 5 bases and at J to 4 bases, leaving 8 bases not matched to a gene. The CDR3 is 15 amino acids. CDR3: CSVTGTSGVADTQYF. CDR3 DNA: TGCAGCGTTACTGGGACTAGCGGTGTCGCAGATACGCAGTATTTT.

This chain links TRBV7-8 with TRBJ2-3; 8 positions agree with TRBD2. Trimming took 5 bases from V and 0 from J; bases not matched to a gene: 7. Germline V CDR1 and CDR2: SGHVS, FQNEAQ. The CDR3 runs 16 residues. The DNA for the CDR3 is TGTGCCAGCAGCCCCTCGAGCGGGAGCAGCACAGATACGCAGTATTTT. As protein: CASSPSSGSSTDTQYF.

This clonotype was counted only a few times. The chain recombines TRBV2 with TRBJ2-1, with TRBD2 as a possible D gene (6 bases). The CDR3 consists of 14 residues. The germline gives CDR1 SNHLY, CDR2 FYNNEI. Trimming removed 0 bases from V and 8 bases from J, with 11 bases in between. The DNA for the CDR3 is TGTGCCAGCAGTGAAGCGCTTCCGGGAGATGAGCAGTTCTTC. This codes for CASSEALPGDEQFF.

In its sample, this clonotype was seen many times. This rearrangement joins TRBV12-3 or TRBV12-4 to TRBJ2-4, with 10 bases lining up with TRBD1. V lost 5 bases, J lost 5 bases, and 6 bases stayed unmatched. There are 15 residues in the CDR3. The CDR3 here is CASSTFGTGENIQYF. The CDR3 DNA reads as TGTGCCAGCAGTACTTTCGGGACAGGGGAAAACATTCAGTACTTC.

This clonotype was counted at least ten times. The chain carries TRBV20-1 and TRBJ2-7, with TRBD2 as a possible D gene (5 bases). Looked up from germline, CDR1 is DFQATT and CDR2 is SNEGSKA (reference sequence). V was trimmed by 0 bases and J by 4 bases, leaving 13 bases between them. The CDR3 loop spans 14 amino acids. Written as DNA, the CDR3 is TGCAGTGCTAGAGATCGAAACAGAGGGTACGAGCAGTACTTC. Translating gives CSARDRNRGYEQYF.

The genes are TRBV11-1 and TRBJ2-7; maybe TRBD2 (5 bases). V was trimmed by 2 bases and J by 2 bases, leaving 16 bases between them. CDR1 and CDR2 from the germline V gene are SGHAT and FQDESV (reference sequence). This CDR3 contains 16 residues. Here the CDR3 reads CASSLNPGGSTYEQYF. In DNA form, the CDR3 reads TGTGCCAGCAGCTTAAATCCGGGTGGGAGTACCTACGAGCAGTACTTC.

The chain couples TRBV5-1 to TRBJ2-3; TRBD2 aligns across 11 bases. Unmatched junction bases numbered 0, after V lost 3 bases and J lost 0 bases. The CDR3 covers 15 residues. In germline, CDR1 is SGHRS, CDR2 YFSETQ. CDR3 in amino acids: CASSSSGRSTDTQYF. Here the CDR3 DNA reads TGCGCCAGCAGCTCTAGCGGGAGGAGCACAGATACGCAGTATTTT.

This clonotype was detected a few times. J is TRBJ2-7 and V is TRBV30; D call uncertain. The CDR3 totals 15 residues. Germline loops: CDR1 GTSNPN, CDR2 SVGIG (reference sequence). Trimming pared 0 bases from V and 4 bases from J, leaving 16 bases between. The CDR3 nucleotides are TGTGCCTGGAGTGTTCGGTCGGTCATCGGGTACGAGCAGTACTTC. Translated: CAWSVRSVIGYEQYF.

The chain recombines TRBV6-5 with TRBJ1-2, with D maybe TRBD1 (6 bases). CDR1 MNHEY and CDR2 SVGAGI come from the germline V gene. The CDR3 is made up of 16 amino acids. V dropped 5 bases and J dropped 1 base, with 17 bases sitting between them. The CDR3 reads CASSTRSGGLNYGYTF. DNA for the CDR3: TGTGCCAGCAGTACCAGGTCGGGGGGCCTTAACTATGGCTACACCTTC.

This clonotype was seen many times. The J gene is TRBJ2-3, the V gene TRBV6-6; 9 bases are a match to TRBD2. V lost 1 base and J lost 5; bases outside the gene matches: 7. The CDR3 runs 16 residues. The germline V gene has CDR1 MNHNY and CDR2 SVGAGI (reference sequence). The CDR3 is CASSYYAGGPVDTQYF. CDR3 nucleotides: TGTGCCAGCAGTTACTACGCGGGAGGGCCAGTAGATACGCAGTATTTT.

This clonotype was observed at least ten times. The CDR3, as DNA: TGTGCCAGCAGTTACTCGGGTTTGGAGACCCAGTACTTC. Protein sequence: CASSYSGLETQYF. The chain has TRBV6-6 and TRBJ2-5; D ambiguous. This CDR3 is 13 amino acids long. Trimming pared 0 bases from V and 5 bases from J, leaving 7 bases between. CDR1 and CDR2 from the germline V gene are MNHNY and SVGAGI (reference sequence).

V usage is TRBV25-1 and J usage is TRBJ1-4; D is undetermined. The germline V gene encodes CDR1 MGHDK and CDR2 SYGVNS. Trimming removed 1 base at V and 7 bases at J, with 13 bases between. The length of the CDR3 is 15 residues. The CDR3 coding sequence is TGTGCCAGCAGTGAATTTAAGGGTAATGGTGAAAAACTGTTTTTT. Encoded protein: CASSEFKGNGEKLFF.